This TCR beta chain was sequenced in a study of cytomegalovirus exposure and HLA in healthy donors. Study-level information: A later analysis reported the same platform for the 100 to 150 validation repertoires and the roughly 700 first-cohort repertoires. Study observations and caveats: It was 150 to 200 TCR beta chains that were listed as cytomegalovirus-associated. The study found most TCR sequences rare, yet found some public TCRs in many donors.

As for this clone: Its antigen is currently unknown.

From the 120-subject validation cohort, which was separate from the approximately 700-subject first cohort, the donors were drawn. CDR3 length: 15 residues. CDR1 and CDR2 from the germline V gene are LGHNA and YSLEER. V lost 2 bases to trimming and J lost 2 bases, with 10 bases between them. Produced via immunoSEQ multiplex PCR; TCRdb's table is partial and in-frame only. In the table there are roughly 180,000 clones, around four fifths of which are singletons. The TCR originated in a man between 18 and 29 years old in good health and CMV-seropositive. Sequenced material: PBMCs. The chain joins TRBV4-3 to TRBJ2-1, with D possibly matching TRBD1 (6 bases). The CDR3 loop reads CASSQYGQTYNEQFF. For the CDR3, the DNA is TGCGCCAGCAGCCAATACGGACAGACCTACAATGAGCAGTTCTTC.